This T cell receptor beta chain stems from a study of CD8 T cells in ankylosing spondylitis. Many counts were recorded for this clonotype. The V and J ends lost 0 bases and 7 bases respectively, with 13 bases between them. The CDR3 runs to 15 residues. The germline CDR1 and CDR2 sequences are MNHEY and SMNVEV (reference sequence). A single record per CDR3 protein comes from TCRdb applying MiXCR to the 5' RACE reads. The sample shows 150,000 to 200,000 distinct CDR3 sequences, 18% of them seen only once. The chain carries TRBV27 and TRBJ1-5, with D possibly being TRBD1 (5 bases). Sequencing used blood, either unsorted or a sorted T cell fraction (not recorded which). This clonotype was obtained from a male donor aged 5 to 30 with ankylosing spondylitis or in good health (not recorded which). CDR3 DNA sequence: TGTGCCAGCAGTTTATCTTGGGGGGTAGACCAGCCCCAGCATTTT. Its protein is CASSLSWGVDQPQHF.